These T cell receptor beta chains were read from a single sample in a study of human thymus T cells. Measured with immunoSEQ multiplex PCR; TCRdb has only the in-frame clones, and not every one. The table lists 78,000 or so clones, roughly 97% of them singletons. The specimen sequenced was thymus tissue. The receptors were gathered from a boy in the first two years of life with a congenital heart defect but otherwise immunologically healthy. Each CDR3 is given with its conserved first and last residue. D genes are given only for firm matches. Rows may omit the clone size; those that give it use once, few, many or a size class.

>once|TRBJ1-4|-|TRBV10-3
CAISRTENEKLFF
TGTGCCATCAGTAGGACAGAGAATGAAAAACTGTTTTTT
>-|TRBJ2-1|TRBD2|TRBV14
CASSQELWGLGHGEQFF
TGTGCCAGCAGCCAAGAGTTGTGGGGACTAGGGCATGGTGAGCAGTTCTTC
>-|TRBJ2-6|-|TRBV6-1
CASSEPRGANVLTF
TGTGCCAGCAGTGAGCCGCGTGGGGCCAACGTCCTGACTTTC
>-|TRBJ1-1|TRBD1|TRBV4-3
CASSPSWTGNTLLEGEAFF
TGCGCCAGCAGCCCCTCATGGACAGGGAACACTCTCCTCGAAGGTGAAGCTTTCTTT
>-|TRBJ2-3|-|TRBV11-3
CASSLVGSEADTQYF
TGTGCCAGCAGCTTAGTCGGGTCAGAAGCAGATACGCAGTATTTT
>-|TRBJ2-1|-|TRBV7-2
CASKEGGRSYNEQFF
TGTGCCAGCAAAGAGGGGGGACGCTCCTACAATGAGCAGTTCTTC
>-|TRBJ2-1|TRBD2|TRBV4-2
CASSQGSGGRRKSYNEQFF
TGTGCCAGCAGCCAAGGTTCGGGGGGAAGGCGGAAATCCTACAATGAGCAGTTCTTC
>-|TRBJ2-7|-|TRBV7-3
CASSLGWGYEQYF
TGTGCCAGCAGCCTCGGTTGGGGTTACGAGCAGTACTTC
>once|TRBJ1-2|-|TRBV10-3
CAISERPGGGYTF
TGTGCCATCAGTGAAAGACCCGGAGGGGGCTACACCTTC
>-|TRBJ2-1|-|TRBV9
CASSVGLGGKAYNEQFF
TGTGCCAGCAGCGTAGGTTTGGGCGGGAAGGCATATAATGAGCAGTTCTTC
>-|TRBJ2-1|-|TRBV18
CASSPSEGTSSYNEQFF
TGTGCCAGCTCACCATCTGAGGGAACCAGCTCCTACAATGAGCAGTTCTTC
>-|TRBJ2-3|TRBD2|TRBV6-1
CASSEKTSGRMDTQYF
TGTGCCAGCAGCGAAAAGACTAGCGGGCGTATGGATACGCAGTATTTT
>-|TRBJ1-5|-|TRBV4-3
CASSQGCNQPQHF
TGCGCCAGCAGCCAGGGTTGCAATCAGCCCCAGCATTTT
>-|TRBJ1-2|-|TRBV2
CAPPRRYRSGYTF
TGTGCCCCACCAAGAAGGTACCGTTCTGGCTACACCTTC
>-|TRBJ2-1|TRBD2|TRBV4-2
CASSQWASGGAGQFF
TGTGCCAGCAGCCAATGGGCTAGCGGGGGGGCCGGGCAGTTCTTC
>-|TRBJ1-2|-|TRBV19
CASSAQGLYGYTF
TGTGCCAGTAGCGCACAGGGTCTCTATGGCTACACCTTC
>-|TRBJ1-2|TRBD1|TRBV29-1
CSGGSGTGYYGYTF
TGCAGCGGAGGCTCCGGGACAGGGTACTATGGCTACACCTTC
>once|TRBJ2-7|TRBD1|TRBV5-8
CASSLVIGAGGSVHEQYF
TGTGCCAGCAGCTTGGTCATTGGGGCAGGGGGTAGTGTCCACGAGCAGTACTTC
>-|TRBJ1-4|-|TRBV7-2
CASSLGINEKLFF
TGTGCCAGCAGCCTCGGGATAAATGAAAAACTGTTTTTT
>-|TRBJ1-1|-|TRBV25-1
CASSEYREVNRLEAFF
TGTGCCAGCAGTGAATACAGGGAAGTCAATAGATTGGAAGCTTTCTTT
>-|TRBJ2-3|-|TRBV6-6
CASRHRTSTDTQYF
TGTGCCAGCAGACATCGGACTAGCACAGATACGCAGTATTTT
>-|TRBJ2-3|-|TRBV4-1
CASSQDRRRDPLYGTDTQYF
TGCGCCAGCAGCCAAGATAGGCGGCGGGACCCTTTGTACGGCACAGATACGCAGTATTTT
>-|TRBJ2-3|-|TRBV5-1
CATRGGLLHTDTQYF
TGCGCCACAAGGGGGGGCCTTTTACACACAGATACGCAGTATTTT
>once|TRBJ2-3|TRBD2|TRBV11-2
CASTRGGRKGTDTQYF
TGTGCCAGCACGCGGGGGGGCCGGAAGGGCACAGATACGCAGTATTTT
>-|TRBJ2-5|-|TRBV11-2
CASSYSTWTQYF
TGTGCCAGCAGCTACTCAACGTGGACCCAGTACTTC
>-|TRBJ2-5|TRBD2|TRBV7-2
CASTLTGLADQETQYF
TGTGCCAGCACCCTAACGGGACTAGCGGATCAAGAGACCCAGTACTTC
>-|TRBJ1-1|-|TRBV29-1
CSLRRGDGEAFF
TGCAGCCTCCGGCGGGGGGACGGTGAAGCTTTCTTT
>-|TRBJ2-7|TRBD2|TRBV6-1
CASSGRTSGRPHEQYF
TGTGCCAGCAGTGGCCGGACTAGCGGGAGGCCCCACGAGCAGTACTTC
>-|TRBJ1-3|TRBD1|TRBV5-6
CASSYGQGAGNTIYF
TGTGCCAGCAGCTATGGACAGGGGGCTGGAAACACCATATATTTT
>-|TRBJ2-7|TRBD1|TRBV4-3
CASSQENSRQGVYEQYF
TGCGCCAGCAGCCAAGAGAACTCCCGACAGGGGGTCTACGAGCAGTACTTC
>-|TRBJ1-2|TRBD1|TRBV4-1
CASSHLIRDRGQGYTF
TGCGCCAGCAGCCACTTAATCCGGGACAGGGGGCAAGGCTACACCTTC
>-|TRBJ2-7|TRBD1|TRBV15
CATSRVLRDRANRCSYEQYF
TGTGCCACCAGCAGAGTTCTCCGGGACAGGGCCAATCGATGCTCCTACGAGCAGTACTTC
>-|TRBJ1-6|TRBD1|TRBV15
CATSSKGAGGLDSPLHF
TGTGCCACCAGCAGTAAAGGGGCAGGGGGCCTGGATTCACCCCTCCACTTT
>-|TRBJ1-5|-|TRBV5-6
CASSLEGYSNQPQHF
TGTGCCAGCAGCTTGGAAGGCTATAGCAATCAGCCCCAGCATTTT
>few|TRBJ1-2|-|TRBV28
CASSLNPNYGYTF
TGTGCCAGCAGTTTAAATCCTAACTATGGCTACACCTTC
>-|TRBJ2-7|-|TRBV6-5
CASSAYPRSHEQYF
TGTGCCAGCAGTGCTTATCCTAGGTCCCACGAGCAGTACTTC
>-|TRBJ2-3|-|TRBV11-3
CASSLALTDTQYF
TGTGCCAGCAGCTTAGCACTCACAGATACGCAGTATTTT
>-|TRBJ1-2|-|TRBV15
CATSIKGDVGGYTF
TGTGCCACCAGCATTAAAGGGGATGTCGGAGGCTACACCTTC
>-|TRBJ2-3|-|TRBV6-1
CASREADTQYF
TGTGCCAGCAGGGAAGCGGATACGCAGTATTTT
>-|TRBJ2-7|-|TRBV4-3
CASSQDKVTGEAKSYEQYF
TGCGCCAGCAGCCAAGATAAGGTGACAGGAGAGGCGAAGTCCTACGAGCAGTACTTC
>-|TRBJ2-2|TRBD2|TRBV5-1
CASSCNLAGANTGELFF
TGCGCCAGCAGCTGTAATTTAGCGGGAGCGAACACCGGGGAGCTGTTTTTT
>-|TRBJ1-5|-|TRBV6-5
CASSYSQDSQPQHF
TGTGCCAGCAGTTACTCGCAGGACAGTCAGCCCCAGCATTTT
>-|TRBJ1-4|-|TRBV28
CASTHSRFRPTNEKLFF
TGTGCCAGCACCCACAGTCGTTTCAGACCAACTAATGAAAAACTGTTTTTT
>-|TRBJ2-3|TRBD2|TRBV2
CAPTWVAGDSGGDTQPRGDTQYF
TGTGCCCCCACGTGGGTAGCGGGAGATTCGGGAGGAGATACGCAGCCGAGAGGCGATACGCAGTATTTT
>-|TRBJ1-1|TRBD1|TRBV11-1
CASSWAGGGDTEAFF
TGTGCCAGCAGCTGGGCAGGGGGCGGGGACACTGAAGCTTTCTTT
>-|TRBJ1-2|TRBD1|TRBV6-5
CASSYRDRNYGYTF
TGTGCCAGCAGTTACCGGGACAGGAACTATGGCTACACCTTC
>-|TRBJ2-3|-|TRBV4-3
CASSQDSWTTGLTDTQYF
TGCGCCAGCAGCCAAGATTCATGGACGACGGGGTTGACAGATACGCAGTATTTT
>-|TRBJ1-5|-|TRBV29-1
CSVESGRDGQPQHF
TGCAGCGTTGAATCTGGCAGGGACGGACAGCCCCAGCATTTT
>-|TRBJ2-3|TRBD2|TRBV5-1
CASSRTSGFTDTQYF
TGCGCCAGCAGCCGGACTAGCGGTTTCACAGATACGCAGTATTTT
>-|TRBJ1-2|TRBD1|TRBV19
CASEQGGRNYGYTF
TGTGCCAGTGAACAGGGGGGCCGGAACTATGGCTACACCTTC